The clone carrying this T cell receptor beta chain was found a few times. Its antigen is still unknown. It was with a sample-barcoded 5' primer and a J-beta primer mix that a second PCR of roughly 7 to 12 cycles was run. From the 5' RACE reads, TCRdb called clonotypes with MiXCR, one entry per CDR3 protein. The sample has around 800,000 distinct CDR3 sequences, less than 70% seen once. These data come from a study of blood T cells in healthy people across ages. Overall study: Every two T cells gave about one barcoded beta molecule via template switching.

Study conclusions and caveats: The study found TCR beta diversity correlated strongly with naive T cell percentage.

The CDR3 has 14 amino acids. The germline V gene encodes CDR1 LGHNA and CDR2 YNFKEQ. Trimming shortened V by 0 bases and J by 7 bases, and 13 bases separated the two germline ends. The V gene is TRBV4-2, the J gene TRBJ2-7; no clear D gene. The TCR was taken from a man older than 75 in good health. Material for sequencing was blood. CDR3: CASSQEARTREQYF. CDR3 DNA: TGTGCCAGCAGCCAAGAGGCGAGGACCCGAGAGCAGTACTTC.